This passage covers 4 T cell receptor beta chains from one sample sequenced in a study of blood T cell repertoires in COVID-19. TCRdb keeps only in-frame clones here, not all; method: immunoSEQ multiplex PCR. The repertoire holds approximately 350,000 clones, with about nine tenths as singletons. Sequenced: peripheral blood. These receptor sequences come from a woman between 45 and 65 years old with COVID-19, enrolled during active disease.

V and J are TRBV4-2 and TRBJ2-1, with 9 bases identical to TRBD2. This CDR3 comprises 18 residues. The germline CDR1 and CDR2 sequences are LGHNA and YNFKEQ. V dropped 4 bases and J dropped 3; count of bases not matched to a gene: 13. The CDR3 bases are TGTGCCAGCAGCCCGCTCTTAAACGTAGCGGGAGTCTACAATGAGCAGTTCTTC. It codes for CASSPLLNVAGVYNEQFF.

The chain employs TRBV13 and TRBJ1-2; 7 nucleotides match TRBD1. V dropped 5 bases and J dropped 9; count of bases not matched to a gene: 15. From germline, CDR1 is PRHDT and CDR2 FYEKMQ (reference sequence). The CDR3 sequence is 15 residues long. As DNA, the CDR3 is TGTGCCAGCAGCCTTCGGACAGGCGGAGACCCTAGCTACACCTTC. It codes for CASSLRTGGDPSYTF. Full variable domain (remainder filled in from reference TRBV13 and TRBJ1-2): AAGVIQSPRHLIKEKRETATLKCYPIPRHDTVYWYQQGPGQDPQFLISFYEKMQSDKGSIPDRFSAQQFSDYHSELNMSSLELGDSALYFCASSLRTGGDPSYTFGSGTRLTVV.

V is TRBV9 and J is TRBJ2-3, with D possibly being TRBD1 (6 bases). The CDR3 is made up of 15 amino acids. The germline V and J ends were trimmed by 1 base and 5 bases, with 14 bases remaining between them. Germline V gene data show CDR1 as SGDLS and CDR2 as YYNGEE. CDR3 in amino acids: CASSVQGLERDTQYF. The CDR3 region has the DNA TGTGCCAGCAGCGTACAGGGGTTGGAGAGAGATACGCAGTATTTT.

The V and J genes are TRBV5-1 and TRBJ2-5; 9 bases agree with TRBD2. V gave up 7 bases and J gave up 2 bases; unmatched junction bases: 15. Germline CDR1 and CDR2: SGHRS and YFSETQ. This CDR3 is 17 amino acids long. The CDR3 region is CASGTSGRLAGQETQYF. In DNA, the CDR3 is TGCGCCAGCGGAACTTCTGGGCGCCTAGCGGGGCAAGAGACCCAGTACTTC.